This passage covers 9 T cell receptor beta chains from one sample sequenced in a study of shared clonotypes between healthy human individuals. Assay: immunoSEQ multiplex PCR; the TCRdb copy retains only in-frame clones and omits some. The table records some 2,400,000 clones, roughly 95% of them present only once. Sequences were obtained from naive CD4+ T cells sorted from blood. The subset was: CD45RA+ positively selected. These receptor sequences come from a man aged 18 to 29 in good health.

This chain links TRBV6-1 with TRBJ1-3; 10 positions agree with TRBD1. Germline lookup yields CDR1 MNHNS and CDR2 SASEGT. The CDR3 loop spans 15 amino acids. After removal of 2 bases from V and 4 bases from J, the junction contained 2 bases not matched to a gene. CDR3 amino acids: CASSERQGAGNTIYF. The CDR3 bases are TGTGCCAGCAGTGAAAGACAGGGGGCGGGAAACACCATATATTTT.

The CDR3 DNA is TGTGCCAGCAGCTATAACAGGGGCTACGAGCAGTACTTC. Residues: CASSYNRGYEQYF. The chain couples TRBV7-8 to TRBJ2-7; TRBD1 agrees at 7 bases. Germline assignment: CDR1 SGHVS and CDR2 FQNEAQ. The CDR3 sequence is 13 residues long. V lost 4 bases, J lost 3 bases, and 3 bases stayed unmatched.

The chain carries TRBV19 and TRBJ1-6; a possible D gene is TRBD1 (6 bases). The V end was cut by 3 bases, the J end by 7 bases, with 7 bases between. The CDR3 is made up of 13 amino acids. Germline CDR1 LNHDA, CDR2 SQIVND (reference sequence). The CDR3 coding sequence is TGTGCCAGTAGTATTGGGACAAATTCACCCCTCCACTTT. This translates into CASSIGTNSPLHF.

This chain joins TRBV5-6 and TRBJ1-2; TRBD1 matches 7 bases. V dropped 6 bases and J dropped 6; count of bases not matched to a gene: 14. The CDR3 covers 15 residues. The germline V gene has CDR1 SGHDT and CDR2 YYEEEE. The chain's CDR3 is CASILDLTGIDGYTF. CDR3 nucleotides: TGTGCCAGCATCCTAGACTTGACAGGGATAGATGGCTACACCTTC.

The chain uses TRBV5-1 and TRBJ2-5, with 10 positions matching TRBD2. V shed 4 bases, J shed 5 bases, and the junction held 8 bases outside the gene matches. The CDR3 sequence is 15 residues long. Germline CDR1 SGHRS, CDR2 YFSETQ. This chain's CDR3 is CASSPIAGGRETQYF. The CDR3 bases are TGCGCCAGCAGCCCGATAGCGGGAGGTCGGGAGACCCAGTACTTC.

This chain uses TRBV4-1 with TRBJ2-4, with D perhaps assigned TRBD1 or TRBD2 (5 bases each). Trimming stripped 4 bases from V and 0 bases from J, with 10 bases between. The CDR3 spans 15 residues. Per germline, CDR1 MGHRA and CDR2 YSYEKL. The CDR3 bases are TGCGCCAGCAGCCCCATTGGGACAGCCAAAAACATTCAGTACTTC. Its translation is CASSPIGTAKNIQYF.

As to this clone: The sample contains more than one DNA sequence encoding this CDR3. The V call is TRBV5-1, the J call TRBJ1-1; a possible D gene is TRBD1 (6 bases). CDR3 length equals 14 residues. Germline-derived CDR1 and CDR2 are SGHRS and YFSETQ. V lost 3 bases and J 2 bases, leaving 11 bases between the germline ends. The CDR3 DNA is TGCGCCAGCAGCTCGACAGGAGATAACACTGAAGCTTTCTTT. This sequence encodes CASSSTGDNTEAFF.

The chain links TRBV28 to TRBJ1-6; 10 nucleotides match TRBD1. Germline CDR1 is MDHEN and CDR2 is SYDVKM. Germline trimming cut 6 bases from V and 9 bases from J; bases unmatched to any gene: 8. CDR3 length equals 15 residues. CDR3 residues: CASSALGQGVSPLHF. CDR3 coding DNA: TGTGCCAGCAGCGCCCTCGGACAGGGGGTTTCACCCCTCCACTTT.

The chain recombines TRBV7-2 with TRBJ1-1; maybe TRBD1 (5 bases). The CDR3 consists of 14 residues. The germline V gene has CDR1 SGHTA and CDR2 FQGNSA. The V end was cut by 5 bases, the J end by 4 bases, with 14 bases between. The CDR3 reads CASSRDWGSTEAFF. The CDR3 nucleotides are TGTGCCAGCAGCCGGGACTGGGGGTCCACTGAAGCTTTCTTT.